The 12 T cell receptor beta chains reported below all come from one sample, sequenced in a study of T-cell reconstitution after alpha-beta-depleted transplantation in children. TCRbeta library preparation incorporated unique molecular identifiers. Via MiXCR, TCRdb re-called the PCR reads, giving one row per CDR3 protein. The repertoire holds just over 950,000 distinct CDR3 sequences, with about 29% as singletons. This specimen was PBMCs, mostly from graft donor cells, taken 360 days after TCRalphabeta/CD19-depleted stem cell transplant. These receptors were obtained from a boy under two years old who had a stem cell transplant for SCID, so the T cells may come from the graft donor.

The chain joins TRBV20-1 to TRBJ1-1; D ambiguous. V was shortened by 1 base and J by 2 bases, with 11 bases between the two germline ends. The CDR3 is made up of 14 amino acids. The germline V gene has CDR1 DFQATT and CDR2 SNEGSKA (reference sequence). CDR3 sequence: CSARGVFSNTEAFF. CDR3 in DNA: TGCAGTGCTAGAGGGGTTTTTTCAAACACTGAAGCTTTCTTT.

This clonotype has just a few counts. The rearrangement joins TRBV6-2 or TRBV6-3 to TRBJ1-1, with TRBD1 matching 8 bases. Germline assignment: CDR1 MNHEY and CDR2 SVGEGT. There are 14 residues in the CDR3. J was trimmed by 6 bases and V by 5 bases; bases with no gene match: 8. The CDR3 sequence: CASSKDRATAEAFF. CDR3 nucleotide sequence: TGTGCCAGCAGTAAGGACAGGGCGACGGCTGAAGCTTTCTTT.

CDR3 DNA: TGCAGCGTGCCAACTAGCGGGGGTACCTACACAGATACGCAGTATTTT. Protein sequence: CSVPTSGGTYTDTQYF. The chain combines TRBV29-1 with TRBJ2-3, with TRBD2 matching over 11 bases. V was clipped by 6 bases and J by 2 bases; unmatched bases: 10. Germline V gives CDR1 SQVTM, CDR2 ANQGSEA. This CDR3 comprises 16 residues.

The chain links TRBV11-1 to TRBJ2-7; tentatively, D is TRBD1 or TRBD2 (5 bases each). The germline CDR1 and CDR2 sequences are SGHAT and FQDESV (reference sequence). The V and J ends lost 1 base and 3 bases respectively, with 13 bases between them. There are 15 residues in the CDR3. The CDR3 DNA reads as TGTGCCAGCAGCTTAGAGGGACCTCCTTTCTACGAGCAGTACTTC. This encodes CASSLEGPPFYEQYF.

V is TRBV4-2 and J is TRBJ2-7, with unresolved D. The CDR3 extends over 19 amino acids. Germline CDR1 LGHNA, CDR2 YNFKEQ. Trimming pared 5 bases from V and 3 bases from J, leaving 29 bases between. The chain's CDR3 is CASSSSPSRRSPYYYEQYF. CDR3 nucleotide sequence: TGTGCCAGCAGCTCAAGCCCAAGCAGGAGATCCCCCTATTACTACGAGCAGTACTTC.

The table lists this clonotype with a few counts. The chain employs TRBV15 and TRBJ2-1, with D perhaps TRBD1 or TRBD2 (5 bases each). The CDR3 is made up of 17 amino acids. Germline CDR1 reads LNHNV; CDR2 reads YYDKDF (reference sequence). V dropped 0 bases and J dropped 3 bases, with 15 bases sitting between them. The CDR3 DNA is TGTGCCACCAGCAGAGATTATGGGGGTGGCGGCTACAATGAGCAGTTCTTC. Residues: CATSRDYGGGGYNEQFF.

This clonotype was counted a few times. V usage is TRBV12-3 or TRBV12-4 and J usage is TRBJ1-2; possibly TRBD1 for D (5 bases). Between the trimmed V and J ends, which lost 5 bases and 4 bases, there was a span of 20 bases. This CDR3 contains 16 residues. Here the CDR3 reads CASSAGSGTRGYGYTF. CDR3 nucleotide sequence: TGTGCCAGCAGTGCCGGTTCGGGGACGAGGGGCTATGGCTACACCTTC.

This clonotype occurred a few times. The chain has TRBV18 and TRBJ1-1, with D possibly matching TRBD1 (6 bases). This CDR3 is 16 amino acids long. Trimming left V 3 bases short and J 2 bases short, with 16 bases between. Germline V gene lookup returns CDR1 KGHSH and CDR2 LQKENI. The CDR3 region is CASSPSGQRGNTEAFF. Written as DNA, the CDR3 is TGTGCCAGCTCACCTTCTGGACAGCGAGGTAACACTGAAGCTTTCTTT.

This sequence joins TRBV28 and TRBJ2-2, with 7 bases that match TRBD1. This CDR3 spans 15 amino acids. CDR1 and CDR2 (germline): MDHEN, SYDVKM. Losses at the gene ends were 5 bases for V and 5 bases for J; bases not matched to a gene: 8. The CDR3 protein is CASSDREWGTGELFF. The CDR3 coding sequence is TGTGCCAGCAGTGACAGGGAGTGGGGGACCGGGGAGCTGTTTTTT.

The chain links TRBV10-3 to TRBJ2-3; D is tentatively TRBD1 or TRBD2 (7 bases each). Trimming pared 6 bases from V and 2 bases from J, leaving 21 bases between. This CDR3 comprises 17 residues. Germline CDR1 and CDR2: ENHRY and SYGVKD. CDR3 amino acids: CAIRGGASTGNTDTQYF. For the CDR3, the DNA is TGTGCCATCAGGGGGGGGGCTTCGACAGGGAACACAGATACGCAGTATTTT.

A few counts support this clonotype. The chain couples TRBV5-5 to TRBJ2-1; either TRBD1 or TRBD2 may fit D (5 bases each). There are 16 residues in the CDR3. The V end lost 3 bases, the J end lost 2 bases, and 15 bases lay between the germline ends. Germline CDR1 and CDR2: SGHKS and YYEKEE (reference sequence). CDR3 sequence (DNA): TGTGCCAGCAGCTCCCGGGACGTAACGGCCTACAATGAGCAGTTCTTC. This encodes CASSSRDVTAYNEQFF.

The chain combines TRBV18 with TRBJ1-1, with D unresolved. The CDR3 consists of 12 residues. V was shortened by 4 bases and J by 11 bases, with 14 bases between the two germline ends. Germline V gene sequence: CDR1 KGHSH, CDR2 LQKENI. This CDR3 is CASSQLELEAFF. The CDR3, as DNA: TGTGCCAGCTCACAGCTCGAGCTAGAGGCTTTCTTT.